This paragraph covers one TCR beta chain sequence. The entry originates in a study of cytomegalovirus exposure and HLA in healthy donors. Study-level background: A later analysis reported the same platform for the 110 or so validation repertoires and the 650 to 750 first-cohort repertoires.

The method was immunoSEQ multiplex PCR; TCRdb's version includes in-frame clones alone and lacks a portion of them. The data contain 250,000 or so clones, about 88% of them seen just once; the ten biggest clones take up more than 10%. CDR3 length equals 11 residues. The germline gives CDR1 SGHTA, CDR2 FQGNSA. Between the trimmed V and J ends, which lost 2 bases and 9 bases, there was a span of 5 bases. The material sequenced was PBMCs. The J gene is TRBJ2-1, the V gene TRBV7-2; no clear D. The sequence was collected from a man aged 18 to 35 in good health and CMV-seropositive. The CDR3 here is CASSLRTEQFF. The CDR3, as DNA: TGTGCCAGCAGCTTAAGGACTGAGCAGTTCTTC.